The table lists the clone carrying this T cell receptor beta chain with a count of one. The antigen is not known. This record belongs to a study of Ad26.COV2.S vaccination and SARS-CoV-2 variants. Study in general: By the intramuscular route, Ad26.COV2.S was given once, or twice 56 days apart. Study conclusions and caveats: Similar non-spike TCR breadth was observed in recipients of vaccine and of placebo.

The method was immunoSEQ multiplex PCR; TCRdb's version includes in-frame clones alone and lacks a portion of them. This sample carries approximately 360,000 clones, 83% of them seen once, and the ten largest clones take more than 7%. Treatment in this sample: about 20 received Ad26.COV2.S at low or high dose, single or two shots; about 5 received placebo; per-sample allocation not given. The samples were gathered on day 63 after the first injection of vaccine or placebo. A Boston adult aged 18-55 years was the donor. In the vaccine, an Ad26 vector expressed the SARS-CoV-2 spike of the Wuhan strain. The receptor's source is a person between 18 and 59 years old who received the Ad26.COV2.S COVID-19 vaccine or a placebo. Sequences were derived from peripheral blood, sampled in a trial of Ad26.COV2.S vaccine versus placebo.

This CDR3 reads CASSSGDRSNYGYTF. The CDR3 DNA is TGTGCCAGCAGTTCGGGGGACAGAAGTAACTATGGCTACACCTTC. This chain links TRBV6-2 or TRBV6-3 with TRBJ1-2, with 7 bases matching TRBD1. Trimming at V came to 4 bases and at J to 1 base, leaving 6 bases not matched to a gene. The CDR3 totals 15 residues. The germline V gene encodes CDR1 MNHEY and CDR2 SVGEGT.